This T cell receptor beta chain was identified in a study of T cells in Graves' hyperthyroidism and ophthalmopathy (dated by TCRdb to between 2017 and 2020). In the study overall: Peripheral blood was sampled at the time of initial diagnosis, prior to any treatment. Prospective prediction of ophthalmopathy was tested in an independent validation cohort of 18 to 20 hyperthyroidism patients and roughly 16 patients who later progressed to ophthalmopathy. The study also compared thyroid tissue and blood T-cell repertoires from 6 or 7 Graves' hyperthyroidism patients. To identify distinguishing TCR V-J signatures, a discovery cohort of some 100 patients was used, comprising fewer than 45 with Graves' ophthalmopathy and some 60 with stable Graves' hyperthyroidism. According to the paper, TCR Vbeta CDR3 sequencing was carried out on about 140 peripheral blood samples, which came from fewer than 50 ophthalmopathy, around 75 hyperthyroidism and 17 progressor patients. After sampling, hyperthyroidism patients received methimazole starting at 30 mg daily, and ophthalmopathy patients received high-dose intravenous methylprednisolone. For training and testing, the roughly 100 patients in the discovery cohort were randomly divided in a 7:3 ratio.

Amplification of TCR beta CDR3 regions was carried out from RNA transcripts. The first round of RT-PCR for the TCR CDR3 was performed with the HTBI primer set and the Qiagen OneStep RT-PCR kit. A second multiplex PCR round built the libraries, followed by size selection and purification. The libraries were sequenced on an Illumina HiSeq2000 using paired-end 100 bp reads. The study's own analysis went as follows. SOAPnuke was used to process the raw data, removing reads that contained adapters or uncalled bases, had a mean Phred below 15, or lacked an exact match to the constant primer or identifier. COPE v1.2.5 was used to merge high-quality paired reads, and clonotypes were defined as unique nucleotide sequences. MiTCR v1.1 was used to align the clonotypes against IMGT TRBV, TRBD and TRBJ reference segments. The analysis was restricted to V-J combinations with a frequency above 0.0001, which together covered approximately 99% of the repertoires. A TCS score was defined as the ratio of F50 (clonal expansion) to E x V (chaos), with BLOSUM62-based TCRdist applied between CDR3 peptides within each V-J. Welch's t-statistics and random forest reduced 450 to 600 V-J features to 10 to 15, which were used in a naive Bayes classifier (R e1071). Using fastp at Q25 and MiXCR, TCRdb reprocessed the public reads and kept productive beta chains. Under each unique CDR3 protein, matching rows form one entry showing the most common genes and DNA. TCRdb's processing, not the study's, gives the V and J calls here. For this sample the table gives about 560,000 distinct CDR3 sequences, of which roughly 17% were detected only once. More than 15% of the sample is taken by the ten largest.

CDR1 and CDR2, per the germline V gene (reference sequence), are LNHNV and YYDKDF. Its CDR3 holds 15 amino acids, cysteine through phenylalanine. The retained sequence is limited to the CDR3, 45 bases, with the frame set at the first base. V lost 0 bases and J lost 5 bases; the stretch between them is 11 bases long. Graves' hyperthyroidism was defined as stable when no progression to ophthalmopathy occurred over 18 months of follow-up. Hyperthyroidism patients were newly diagnosed, with disease duration under 2 months, and aged 18 to 65 years. Any patient with an uncontrolled infection, another autoimmune disease, pregnancy or lactation was excluded. Diagnoses were based on clinical symptoms, serum thyroxine and TRAb, thyroid ultrasound and orbital computed tomography. PBMCs were isolated from 7.5 to 10 ml of fresh peripheral blood by Ficoll-Paque density gradient centrifugation. Total RNA was extracted with Trizol reagent, and quality was checked on an Agilent 2100 Bioanalyzer.

With respect to this clonotype: The specificity of this receptor is unknown. Base qualities are not at hand, and no much larger clone is one base apart.

Beyond this particular receptor, the publication reports: In cross-validation, a model built on a 13 V-J signature told ophthalmopathy apart from stable hyperthyroidism with 85% to 90% sensitivity and roughly 81% specificity, and in testing the same model reached 80%/75%. No statistical method was used to set the sample size in advance, and investigators knew the group allocation. During validation, the model predicted progression to ophthalmopathy a median of around 7 months ahead of onset, with just under 71% sensitivity and 72.22% specificity. Most expanded thyroid clonotypes (frequency above 0.001) were also detected in blood, a finding suggesting that blood repertoires may reflect thyroid immune responses.

The sequence derives from a woman aged 18-30 years with Graves' hyperthyroidism. The sequence joins TRBV15 to TRBJ2-1; a confident D gene designation cannot be given. What was sequenced was blood. The CDR3 has the sequence CATSRDPAANNEQFF. The sequenced DNA: TGTGCCACCAGCAGAGATCCGGCAGCCAACAATGAGCAGTTCTTC.